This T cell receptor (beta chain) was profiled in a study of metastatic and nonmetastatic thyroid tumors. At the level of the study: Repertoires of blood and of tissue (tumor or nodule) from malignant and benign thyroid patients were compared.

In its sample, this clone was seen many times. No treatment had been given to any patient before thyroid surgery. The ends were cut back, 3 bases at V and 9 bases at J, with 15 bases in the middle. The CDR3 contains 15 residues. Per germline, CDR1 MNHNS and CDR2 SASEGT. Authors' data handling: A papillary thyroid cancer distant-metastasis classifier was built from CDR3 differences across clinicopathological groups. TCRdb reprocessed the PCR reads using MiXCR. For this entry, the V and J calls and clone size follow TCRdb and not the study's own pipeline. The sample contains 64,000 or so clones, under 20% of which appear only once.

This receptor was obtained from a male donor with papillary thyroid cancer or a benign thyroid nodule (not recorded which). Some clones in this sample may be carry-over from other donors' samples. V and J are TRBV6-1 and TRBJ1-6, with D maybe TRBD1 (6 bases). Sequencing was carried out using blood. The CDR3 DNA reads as TGTGCCAGCAGTGATGAGGGCAGGGGTACTTCACCCCTCCACTTT. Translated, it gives CASSDEGRGTSPLHF.